This paragraph covers one TCR beta chain sequence. Although they were nominally healthy when sampled, donors likely had unrecorded immune exposures. The data derive from a study of cytomegalovirus exposure and HLA in healthy donors. Germline CDR1 and CDR2: GTSNPN and SVGIG (reference sequence). CDR3 length equals 13 residues. Between the trimmed V and J ends, which lost 1 base and 6 bases, there was a span of 9 bases. Amplification used 60 Vbeta primers and 13 Jbeta primers. Sequencing used immunoSEQ multiplex PCR; TCRdb keeps in-frame clones, though not all of them. Of over 65,000 clones in the sample, 67% were seen once.

Input material: PBMCs. The J gene is TRBJ1-4, the V gene TRBV30, with D possibly TRBD1 on 5 matching bases. The sequence came from a woman aged 45-59 years in good health and CMV-seropositive. The CDR3 loop reads CAWSDGHYEKLFF. The CDR3 DNA sequence: TGTGCCTGGAGTGATGGACACTATGAAAAACTGTTTTTT. Drawing the rest from reference TRBV30 and TRBJ1-4, the complete variable domain is SQTIHQWPATLVQPVGSPLSLECTVEGTSNPNLYWYRQAAGRGLQLLFYSVGIGQISSEVPQNLSASRPQDRQFILSSKKLLLSDSGFYLCAWSDGHYEKLFFGSGTQLSVL.